The rows below give T cell receptor beta chains drawn from one sample of a study of T cells in Graves' hyperthyroidism and ophthalmopathy. Each CDR3 protein is one row after TCRdb ran MiXCR on the multiplex PCR reads. The data contain fewer than 450,000 distinct CDR3 sequences, approximately 16% of them singletons. The specimen was blood. These receptors were collected from a woman aged 55-69 years with Graves' ophthalmopathy. Both conserved end residues are part of each CDR3. The order of the fields is J gene, D gene, V gene, clone size, CDR3 DNA, CDR3 protein. The D gene is left open where the match is weak. Expanded clones get a size class; other rows say once, few or many, or leave the size out.

>TRBJ2-1|.|TRBV3-1|many
TGTGCCAGCAGCCAAACCTCCGAGACGTTCTTC
CASSQTSETFF
>TRBJ2-1|TRBD1|TRBV7-2|.
TGTGCCAGCAGCTTTGCAGGGGGCTCCTACAATGAGCAGTTCTTC
CASSFAGGSYNEQFF
>TRBJ1-1|.|TRBV25-1|.
TGTGCCAGCAGTGAATGGGGGTACACTGAAGCTTTCTTT
CASSEWGYTEAFF
>TRBJ1-5|TRBD1|TRBV19|few
TGTGCCAGTAGTAAGCCGACAGGGGAGGGGTATAGCAATCAGCCCCAGCATTTT
CASSKPTGEGYSNQPQHF
>TRBJ1-6|TRBD1|TRBV5-1|.
TGCGCCAGCAGCACGTCCGGGACAGCTAATTCACCCCTCCACTTT
CASSTSGTANSPLHF
>TRBJ2-7|.|TRBV2|many
TGTGCCAGCAGTGAAGGAACGGGAGTGCGCGAGCAGTACTTC
CASSEGTGVREQYF
>TRBJ2-1|.|TRBV7-7|.
TGTGCCAGCAGCCCAACGGGGACCCGTGAGCAGTTCTTC
CASSPTGTREQFF
>TRBJ2-3|.|TRBV19|.
TGTGCCAGTAGTCGGGCTTCAGATACGCAGTATTTT
CASSRASDTQYF
>TRBJ2-3|.|TRBV30|few
TGTGCCTGGAGGCCAGTAGTCCCAGATACGCAGTATTTT
CAWRPVVPDTQYF
>TRBJ1-2|.|TRBV19|many
TGTGCCAGTAGCCCAACGGGGGTCGGTGGCTACACCTTC
CASSPTGVGGYTF
>TRBJ2-5|TRBD1|TRBV2|many
TGTGCCAGCAGTGAAACAGGGGTTGAGACCCAGTACTTC
CASSETGVETQYF
>TRBJ1-3|.|TRBV12-3/TRBV12-4|few
TGTGCCAGCAGTTTATCGGGGGGGAACTCTGGAAACACCATATATTTT
CASSLSGGNSGNTIYF
>TRBJ2-5|TRBD1|TRBV28|many
TGTGCCAGCAGGACAGGGTGGGTGGAGACCCAGTACTTC
CASRTGWVETQYF
>TRBJ1-1|.|TRBV10-3|many
TGTGCCATCAGTGAGTCTCGGGTCCCTGAAGCTTTCTTT
CAISESRVPEAFF
>TRBJ2-5|.|TRBV12-3/TRBV12-4|few
TGTGCCAGCACGGGCGGGAAGGAGACCCAGTACTTC
CASTGGKETQYF
>TRBJ1-2|.|TRBV19|few
TGTGCCAGTACTCAGCGGGGGGGCAGATGCTACACCTTC
CASTQRGGRCYTF
>TRBJ1-4|TRBD1|TRBV11-3|.
TGTGCCAGCAGCTCGGGACAGGGGCGAGGTGAAAAACTGTTTTTT
CASSSGQGRGEKLFF
>TRBJ2-4|TRBD2|TRBV3-1|.
TGTGCCAGCAGCCCGCGGACTAGCGGGAGGCAATCAAAGAGAAACATTCAGTACTTC
CASSPRTSGRQSKRNIQYF
>TRBJ2-5|TRBD2|TRBV5-4|.
TGTGCCAGCAGCTTGGAGGGACTAGCGAAAGAGACCCAGTACTTC
CASSLEGLAKETQYF
>TRBJ1-6|.|TRBV3-1|.
TGTGCCAGCATGACAGCTAATTCACCCCTCCACTTT
CASMTANSPLHF
>TRBJ2-1|TRBD1|TRBV29-1|.
TGCAGCGTTCGGGACAGGGGGGAATTTAATGAGCAGTTCTTC
CSVRDRGEFNEQFF
>TRBJ1-1|.|TRBV28|many
TGTGCCAGCAGTTTAAGCCGGAACACTGAAGCTTTCTTT
CASSLSRNTEAFF
>TRBJ1-6|.|TRBV20-1|.
TGCAGTGCTTACCCAGGGGCCGGCGGGGATAATTCACCCCTCCACTTT
CSAYPGAGGDNSPLHF
>TRBJ2-1|.|TRBV6-1|many
TGTGCCAGCAGCGCGACTACGCGCGGAAATGAGCAGTTCTTC
CASSATTRGNEQFF
>TRBJ2-7|TRBD2|TRBV13|many
TGTGCCAGCAGCCCTCCGGGACTAGCGGGAAACGAGCAGTACTTC
CASSPPGLAGNEQYF
>TRBJ1-1|TRBD1|TRBV2|.
TGTGCCAGCAGCCCGGGACAGTACTCCACTGAAGCTTTCTTT
CASSPGQYSTEAFF
>TRBJ2-1|.|TRBV29-1|many
TGCAGCGTTGAAGATCGGCCAAGCCTAGGCAATGAGCAGTTCTTC
CSVEDRPSLGNEQFF
>TRBJ2-1|.|TRBV5-1|many
TGCGCCAGCAGCTATACAGCTTACTCCTACAATGAGCAGTTCTTC
CASSYTAYSYNEQFF
>TRBJ2-4|.|TRBV7-2|.
TGTGCCAGCAGCTTAGCTCTCAGGAACATTCAGTACTTC
CASSLALRNIQYF
>TRBJ2-3|.|TRBV5-1|.
TGCGCCAGCAGCTTGCCGGGGGTTCCACCCCAAGATACGCAGTATTTT
CASSLPGVPPQDTQYF
>TRBJ2-1|.|TRBV12-3/TRBV12-4|few
TGTGCCAGCAGTTTCCAGGGCGATGAGCAGTTCTTC
CASSFQGDEQFF
>TRBJ2-1|.|TRBV7-6|few
TGTGCCAGCAGCTTCGCAGGGGGGCCCCACAATGAGCAGTTCTTC
CASSFAGGPHNEQFF
>TRBJ2-5|.|TRBV7-8|many
TGTGCCAGCAGCCCGATTGGGGCGGGTGAGACCCAGTACTTC
CASSPIGAGETQYF
>TRBJ2-7|TRBD2|TRBV5-1|.
TGCGCCAGCAGCTTGGAACCTAGCGGGAGTCTCAACGAGCAGTACTTC
CASSLEPSGSLNEQYF
>TRBJ2-1|TRBD2|TRBV5-1|many
TGCGCCAGCAGCTTTGGACTAGGAGAGCAGTTCTTC
CASSFGLGEQFF
>TRBJ2-1|.|TRBV28|many
TGTGCCAGCAGTTCACCCACCCCTAGCGTGAGCTCCTACAATGAGCAGTTCTTC
CASSSPTPSVSSYNEQFF
>TRBJ2-7|.|TRBV3-1|many
TGTGCCAGCAGCCTCGAGGGGGACTCGTACGAGCAGTACTTC
CASSLEGDSYEQYF
>TRBJ2-7|TRBD2|TRBV28|many
TGTGCCAGCAATCTTGGGGGGGTCCTCGAGCAGTACTTC
CASNLGGVLEQYF
>TRBJ2-1|.|TRBV20-1|many
TGCAGTGCTCCGCCCCCCACGGCTAACAATGAGCAGTTCTTC
CSAPPPTANNEQFF
>TRBJ1-2|.|TRBV6-1|.
TGTGCCAGCACCCCTTTCGGGGTCCCCATCTATGGCTACACCTTC
CASTPFGVPIYGYTF
>TRBJ2-2|.|TRBV4-2|many
TGTGCCAGCAGCCAAGATCGGTGGATCGGGGAGCTGTTTTTT
CASSQDRWIGELFF
>TRBJ2-2|TRBD1|TRBV7-9|few
TGTGCCAGCAGCTTAACCCGGACAGGTGGTCCCCCTCTGAACACCGGGGAGCTGTTTTTT
CASSLTRTGGPPLNTGELFF
>TRBJ2-7|.|TRBV10-3|many
TGTGCCATCAGTGAGTTGGGGGTAGACTACGAGCAGTACTTC
CAISELGVDYEQYF
>TRBJ1-2|.|TRBV12-3/TRBV12-4|.
TGTGCCAGCAGAGGGATTGAGGGCTACACCTTC
CASRGIEGYTF
>TRBJ1-1|TRBD1|TRBV24-1|few
TGTGCCACCAGTGATACCGGACAGGGAGGGGGCACTGAAGCTTTCTTT
CATSDTGQGGGTEAFF
>TRBJ2-1|TRBD2|TRBV20-1|.
TGCAGTGCTAGAGGCGGTAGCGGGAGCTATGAGCAGTTCTTC
CSARGGSGSYEQFF
>TRBJ2-3|.|TRBV28|many
TGTGCCAGCAGTTCGGGGCGGCGATTGCAGTATTTT
CASSSGRRLQYF
>TRBJ2-1|.|TRBV7-3|.
TGTGCCAGCAGCTTAACTGGTGTTGGGAATGAGCAGTCCTTC
CASSLTGVGNEQSF
>TRBJ2-7|.|TRBV10-3|many
TGTGCCATCAGTGATCCAACAGGTTGGACCTACGAGCAGTACTTC
CAISDPTGWTYEQYF
>TRBJ2-1|TRBD1|TRBV12-3/TRBV12-4|many
TGTGCCAGCAGTTTGTTAAAGACAGGGGCATATGAGCAGTTCTTC
CASSLLKTGAYEQFF
>TRBJ2-7|.|TRBV18|few
TGTGCCAGCTCACCACCGACGCGGGGGCTTTCCGCCTACGAGCAGTACTTC
CASSPPTRGLSAYEQYF
>TRBJ2-5|.|TRBV3-1|.
TGTGCCAGCAGCCAAGGTGTAGCGTCGGTCGTGGAAGAGACCCAGTACTTC
CASSQGVASVVEETQYF
>TRBJ2-2|.|TRBV19|.
TGTGCCAGTAGGGACCACACCGGGGAGCTGTTTTTT
CASRDHTGELFF
>TRBJ1-2|TRBD1|TRBV28|many
TGTGCCAGCAGTTCCTCCGGGACAGCTATTAATGGCTACACCTTC
CASSSSGTAINGYTF
>TRBJ2-7|TRBD2|TRBV30|many
TGTGCCTGGAGTGTATCCGCGGGAGGGCCGCGGGAGCAGTACTTC
CAWSVSAGGPREQYF